A single sample gave rise to the 27 T cell receptor beta chains below, sequenced in a study of OX40 agonist ivuxolimab in advanced cancers. Clones were sequenced by immunoSEQ multiplex PCR, and TCRdb holds only the in-frame ones, with some missing. The data contain 69,000 or so clones, about 83% of them singletons. The sequenced sample was CD4+ or CD8+ T cells sorted from blood, obtained in a trial of the OX40 agonist ivuxolimab. These TCRs come from an adult with an advanced solid tumor such as melanoma, head and neck, liver or kidney cancer.

The chain links TRBV6-5 to TRBJ1-1, with no clear D. The CDR3 has 15 residues. Germline CDR1 and CDR2: MNHEY and SVGAGI. The V and J ends lost 4 bases and 0 bases respectively, with 12 bases between them. CDR3 sequence: CASSSYATVNTEAFF. The CDR3 nucleotides are TGTGCCAGCAGTTCGTACGCCACAGTGAACACTGAAGCTTTCTTT.

This clone has only one observation. This chain joins TRBV15 and TRBJ1-2; D perhaps matches TRBD1 (5 bases). This CDR3 has 15 residues. V dropped 0 bases and J dropped 4 bases, with 12 bases sitting between them. CDR1 is LNHNV, CDR2 YYDKDF, per germline (reference sequence). CDR3 nucleotides: TGTGCCACCAGCAGAGATCTCGACAGCCTCTATGGCTACACCTTC. Its translation: CATSRDLDSLYGYTF.

The chain combines TRBV18 with TRBJ2-1; TRBD2 agrees at 7 bases. CDR1 is KGHSH and CDR2 is LQKENI in the germline V gene. J was trimmed by 0 bases and V by 2 bases; bases with no gene match: 4. The CDR3 has 16 residues. The CDR3, as DNA: TGTGCCAGCTCACCATTCGGCGGGAGCTCCTACAATGAGCAGTTCTTC. Its translation: CASSPFGGSSYNEQFF. Full variable domain (outside the CDR3, taken from reference TRBV18 and TRBJ2-1): NAGVMQNPRHLVRRRGQEARLRCSPMKGHSHVYWYRQLPEEGLKFMVYLQKENIIDESGMPKERFSAEFPKEGPSILRIQQVVRGDSAAYFCASSPFGGSSYNEQFFGPGTRLTVL.

The chain recombines TRBV7-9 with TRBJ2-1; a possible D gene is TRBD1 (6 bases). Germline V gene lookup returns CDR1 SEHNR and CDR2 FQNEAQ (reference sequence). V lost 4 bases and J 5 bases, leaving 18 bases between the germline ends. The CDR3 sequence is 16 residues long. CDR3 residues: CASSSLTGYQDNEQFF. CDR3 nucleotide sequence: TGTGCCAGCAGCTCCCTAACAGGGTATCAGGACAATGAGCAGTTCTTC.

The genes are TRBV5-4 and TRBJ1-1; D unclear. V dropped 7 bases and J dropped 4 bases, with 11 bases sitting between them. CDR3 size: 12 residues. The germline CDR1 and CDR2 sequences are SGHNT and YYREEE (reference sequence). The DNA of the CDR3 is TGTGCCAGCGGGGTTTGGGGCACTGAAGCTTTCTTT. Translated, it gives CASGVWGTEAFF.

The V call is TRBV7-9, the J call TRBJ2-7, with D perhaps TRBD2 (6 bases). V was clipped by 5 bases and J by 0 bases, with 14 bases between them. This CDR3 has 15 residues. Germline V lookup: CDR1 SEHNR, CDR2 FQNEAQ (reference sequence). CDR3 sequence: CASSPGTSGSYEQYF. The CDR3 DNA sequence: TGTGCCAGCAGCCCCGGGACTTCGGGCTCCTACGAGCAGTACTTC. The full variable domain, rest sourced from reference TRBV7-9 and TRBJ2-7, is DTGVSQNPRHKITKRGQNVTFRCDPISEHNRLYWYRQTLGQGPEFLTYFQNEAQLEKSRLLSDRFSAERPKGSFSTLEIQRTEQGDSAMYLCASSPGTSGSYEQYFGPGTRLTVT.

The table lists this clone with a count of one. This chain joins TRBV6-4 and TRBJ1-6; 7 bases are a match to TRBD1. This CDR3 has 14 amino acids. V lost 4 bases, J lost 9 bases, and 6 bases stayed unmatched. In germline, CDR1 is MRHNA, CDR2 SNTAGT. The CDR3 reads CASSAGTVGSPLHF. The CDR3 nucleotides are TGTGCCAGCAGTGCCGGGACAGTTGGTTCACCCCTCCACTTT.

This sequence joins TRBV27 and TRBJ1-6, with D possibly TRBD1 on 5 matching bases. CDR3 length equals 14 residues. From germline, CDR1 is MNHEY and CDR2 SMNVEV (reference sequence). V was shortened by 0 bases and J by 15 bases, with 15 bases between the two germline ends. The CDR3, as DNA: TGTGCCAGCAGTTTATCTTCCGGGGCCCTTATCCTCCACTTT. It specifies CASSLSSGALILHF.

This rearrangement joins TRBV7-2 to TRBJ2-5, with 10 nucleotides matching TRBD2. V trimming: 5 bases; J trimming: 5 bases; junction bases outside the gene matches: 8. The CDR3 totals 15 residues. Germline V gene lookup returns CDR1 SGHTA and CDR2 FQGNSA. The DNA of the CDR3 is TGTGCCAGCAGCCCACAGCGGGGGGGCGGGGAGACCCAGTACTTC. The encoded protein is CASSPQRGGGETQYF.

The table lists this clone with a count of one. The chain has TRBV6-6 and TRBJ2-6; tentatively, D is TRBD1 (6 bases). V was cut by 10 bases and J by 4 bases, with 14 bases left in between. The CDR3 is 14 residues long. Germline lookup yields CDR1 MNHNY and CDR2 SVGAGI (reference sequence). The CDR3 DNA reads TGTGCCACCACACAGGGCTCCGGGGCCAACGTCCTGACTTTC. It is translated as CATTQGSGANVLTF.

The sample holds a few counts of this clone. This sequence joins TRBV5-1 and TRBJ2-7; no reliable D call. The germline V and J ends were trimmed by 2 bases and 5 bases, with 11 bases remaining between them. Germline V gives CDR1 SGHRS, CDR2 YFSETQ. The CDR3 sequence is 13 residues long. The CDR3: CASSFSLGNEQYF. Here the CDR3 DNA reads TGCGCCAGCAGCTTCTCTCTTGGAAACGAGCAGTACTTC.

This clone was seen just once. The chain is built from TRBV10-2 and TRBJ2-7; D remains unclear. The CDR3 covers 13 residues. Trimming took off 10 bases at V and 2 bases at J, with 15 bases between the two ends. The germline V gene has CDR1 WSHSY and CDR2 SAAADI. This chain's CDR3 is CATSDPGTYEQYF. CDR3 coding DNA: TGCGCCACCTCGGACCCTGGGACCTACGAGCAGTACTTC.

V and J are TRBV11-2 and TRBJ1-6; TRBD1 might be the D (5 bases). The ends were cut back, 0 bases at V and 10 bases at J, with 22 bases in the middle. This CDR3 comprises 18 residues. Germline-derived CDR1 and CDR2 are SGHAT and FQNNGV. DNA for the CDR3: TGTGCCAGCAGCTTAGAAAGCCGTATTGGTTCGGGGCTATCACCCCTCCACTTT. It specifies CASSLESRIGSGLSPLHF. Full variable domain (remainder filled in from reference TRBV11-2 and TRBJ1-6): EAGVAQSPRYKIIEKRQSVAFWCNPISGHATLYWYQQILGQGPKLLIQFQNNGVVDDSQLPKDRFSAERLKGVDSTLKIQPAKLEDSAVYLCASSLESRIGSGLSPLHFGNGTRLTVT.

The genes are TRBV5-6 and TRBJ2-5; 10 bases match TRBD2. The germline V gene encodes CDR1 SGHDT and CDR2 YYEEEE. CDR3 length: 15 amino acids. The J segment lost 5 bases and the V segment lost 2 bases, leaving 6 bases of the junction unmatched. CDR3 sequence: CASSLGAGGLETQYF. DNA for the CDR3: TGTGCCAGCAGCTTAGGAGCGGGGGGGCTCGAGACCCAGTACTTC.

V usage is TRBV30 and J usage is TRBJ2-5; no reliable D call. Germline CDR1 GTSNPN, CDR2 SVGIG (reference sequence). The CDR3 runs to 11 residues. Trimming pared 0 bases from V and 7 bases from J, leaving 6 bases between. The DNA of the CDR3 is TGTGCCTGGAGTGTAGACCGGACCCAGTACTTC. It is translated as CAWSVDRTQYF.

This rearrangement joins TRBV12-5 to TRBJ2-4; TRBD2 matches at 7 bases. V lost 7 bases and J lost 8; bases outside the gene matches: 11. CDR3 length: 14 amino acids. From germline, CDR1 is LGHNT and CDR2 FRNRAP. This CDR3 reads CASAPSGTKHIQYF. DNA for the CDR3: TGTGCTAGTGCCCCCTCCGGGACTAAACACATTCAGTACTTC.

V is TRBV11-2 and J is TRBJ2-7; 8 bases align to TRBD1. The CDR3 loop spans 14 amino acids. After removal of 2 bases from V and 4 bases from J, the junction contained 4 bases not matched to a gene. Germline V CDR1 and CDR2: SGHAT, FQNNGV. The CDR3 DNA sequence: TGTGCCAGCAGCTTAACCAGGGGGCATTACGAGCAGTACTTC. Its protein is CASSLTRGHYEQYF.

This chain links TRBV6-5 with TRBJ2-7, with TRBD1 matching over 7 bases. Germline CDR1 and CDR2: MNHEY and SVGAGI. The length of the CDR3 is 14 residues. The V gene end was trimmed by 0 bases and the J gene end by 2 bases; junction bases not matched to a gene: 1. DNA of the CDR3: TGTGCCAGCAGTTACTCCCAGGGGGCCTACGAGCAGTACTTC. This sequence encodes CASSYSQGAYEQYF.

This chain joins TRBV4-3 and TRBJ2-7, with a tentative D call TRBD2 (6 bases). Germline V CDR1 and CDR2: LGHNA, YSLEER. The CDR3 contains 15 residues. Trimming cost V 3 bases and J 5 bases, with 17 bases left between them. The CDR3 DNA sequence: TGCGCCAGCAGCCAGGATTGGAGAGCTAGCGACGAGCAGTACTTC. This codes for CASSQDWRASDEQYF.

The chain joins TRBV19 to TRBJ2-7, with a possible D match to TRBD2 (6 bases). The CDR3 runs to 13 residues. V lost 3 bases, J lost 3 bases, and 9 bases lay in between. Germline V lookup: CDR1 LNHDA, CDR2 SQIVND (reference sequence). The CDR3 nucleotides are TGTGCCAGTAGTATCGTCGGGGGCTACGAGCAGTACTTC. Translating gives CASSIVGGYEQYF.

This clone is a singleton in its sample. The rearrangement joins TRBV7-8 to TRBJ1-2, with D perhaps matching TRBD1 (5 bases). The ends were cut back, 3 bases at V and 4 bases at J, with 15 bases in the middle. The CDR3 covers 15 residues. Germline V CDR1 and CDR2: SGHVS, FQNEAQ. The CDR3 here is CASSFRTHLGYGYTF. Here the CDR3 DNA reads TGTGCCAGCAGCTTTAGGACACACCTAGGCTATGGCTACACCTTC. Filled out from reference TRBV7-8 and TRBJ1-2, the complete variable domain reads GAGVSQSPRYKVAKRGQDVALRCDPISGHVSLFWYQQALGQGPEFLTYFQNEAQLDKSGLPSDRFFAERPEGSVSTLKIQRTQQEDSAVYLCASSFRTHLGYGYTFGSGTRLTVV.

This sequence joins TRBV28 and TRBJ1-1; D remains ambiguous. This CDR3 contains 12 residues. The V gene's germline CDR1 is MDHEN and CDR2 SYDVKM. V was trimmed by 3 bases and J by 5 bases, leaving 7 bases between them. The CDR3 sequence is CASSLFWTEAFF. CDR3 nucleotides: TGTGCCAGCAGTTTGTTCTGGACTGAAGCTTTCTTT.

This clone was picked up a small number of times. V is TRBV7-2 and J is TRBJ1-4; D not resolved. Trimming removed 2 bases at V and 7 bases at J, with 11 bases between. The CDR3 is made up of 14 amino acids. Germline lookup yields CDR1 SGHTA and CDR2 FQGNSA. In DNA, the CDR3 is TGTGCCAGCAGCTTAATCCCCGTGGCTGAAAAACTGTTTTTT. Translation: CASSLIPVAEKLFF.

The J gene is TRBJ2-5, the V gene TRBV10-3; D remains unclear. CDR1 and CDR2 from the germline V gene are ENHRY and SYGVKD. Trimming took 3 bases from V and 5 from J, leaving 10 bases between them. The CDR3 length is 13 residues. Here the CDR3 DNA reads TGTGCCATCAGTGATCCGCTCGAGGAGACCCAGTACTTC. Amino acid sequence: CAISDPLEETQYF.

This sequence joins TRBV27 and TRBJ2-7; maybe TRBD1 (5 bases). CDR1 is MNHEY and CDR2 is SMNVEV in the germline V gene (reference sequence). CDR3 length: 16 amino acids. The ends were cut back, 7 bases at V and 4 bases at J, with 23 bases in the middle. The CDR3 region is CASKLKSGAGIYEQYF. The CDR3 region has the DNA TGTGCCAGCAAGTTGAAGTCTGGGGCAGGTATTTACGAGCAGTACTTC.

V gene TRBV2 combines with J gene TRBJ1-6, with D possibly TRBD1 on 6 matching bases. The CDR3 contains 13 residues. Germline V lookup: CDR1 SNHLY, CDR2 FYNNEI. V was pared by 7 bases and J by 6 bases, with 10 bases between. CDR3 DNA sequence: TGTGCCAGCACCTGGACAGCTAATTCACCCCTCCACTTT. It codes for CASTWTANSPLHF.

J is TRBJ1-1 and V is TRBV2; the D is unclear. Germline values: CDR1 SNHLY, CDR2 FYNNEI. The CDR3 length is 15 residues. V lost 4 bases and J 0 bases, leaving 12 bases between the germline ends. CDR3 in amino acids: CASSALSVLNTEAFF. CDR3 sequence (DNA): TGTGCCAGCAGTGCTCTCTCGGTCTTGAACACTGAAGCTTTCTTT.